The 10 T cell receptor beta chains given below trace back to one sample, sequenced in a study of technical replicates of blood from several donors. TCRdb keeps only in-frame clones here, not all; method: immunoSEQ multiplex PCR. In the table there are over 50,000 clones, around 93% of which are singletons. Material: PBMCs. Source of these receptors: a human donor in good health. Some clones in this sample may be carry-over from other donors' samples.

V is TRBV6-4 and J is TRBJ1-1; D possibly corresponds to TRBD1 (6 bases). V shed 0 bases and J shed 6 bases, with 11 bases lying between them. Germline V gene lookup returns CDR1 MRHNA and CDR2 SNTAGT. The CDR3 is 14 amino acids. The CDR3 DNA reads as TGTGCCAGCAGTGACTCTGAAGGGGGTTCTGAAGCTTTCTTT. Translating gives CASSDSEGGSEAFF.

The rearrangement joins TRBV7-2 to TRBJ2-2, with 10 bases fitting TRBD2. There are 16 residues in the CDR3. The germline CDR1 and CDR2 sequences are SGHTA and FQGNSA. Trimming cost V 1 base and J 5 bases; bases outside gene matches: 4. CDR3 DNA sequence: TGTGCCAGCAGCTTAGTTGGACTAGCGGTGACCGGGGAGCTGTTTTTT. Encoded protein: CASSLVGLAVTGELFF.

CDR3 sequence reads: CASTPGGARYGYTF. The CDR3 DNA follows: TGTGCCAGCACCCCGGGGGGGGCCCGCTATGGCTACACCTTC. The chain uses TRBV7-6 and TRBJ1-2; D is possibly TRBD1 (6 bases). Trimming removed 7 bases from V and 4 bases from J, with 16 bases in between. The CDR3 loop spans 14 amino acids. Per germline, CDR1 SGHVS and CDR2 FNYEAQ.

The CDR3 DNA reads as TGCGCCAGCAGCCCAAGGGGCGGGAACTATGATGAGCAGTTCTTC. Its protein is CASSPRGGNYDEQFF. The genes are TRBV4-3 and TRBJ2-1; a possible D gene is TRBD2 (6 bases). The V gene lost 4 bases and the J gene lost 8 bases, with 18 bases spanning the gap. The CDR3 runs 15 residues. Germline lookup yields CDR1 LGHNA and CDR2 YSLEER.

The chain employs TRBV7-3 and TRBJ2-1; 8 bases line up with TRBD2. The CDR3 length is 13 residues. The germline V gene encodes CDR1 SGHTA and CDR2 FQGTGA. V shed 2 bases, J shed 10 bases, and the junction held 4 bases outside the gene matches. CDR3 DNA: TGTGCCAGCAGCTTAGCGGGGGGATTCGAGCAGTTCTTC. Protein product: CASSLAGGFEQFF.

The gene calls are TRBV5-6 and TRBJ2-3, with 7 positions matching TRBD2. This CDR3 has 16 amino acids. CDR1 is SGHDT and CDR2 is YYEEEE in the germline V gene. After removal of 0 bases from V and 4 bases from J, the junction contained 8 bases not matched to a gene. CDR3 nucleotide sequence: TGTGCCAGCAGCTTGGATTTTGTTGCGGGAGCAGATACGCAGTATTTT. Translation gives CASSLDFVAGADTQYF.

The rearrangement uses TRBV7-9 and TRBJ1-6; the D is unclear. Trimming cost V 3 bases and J 6 bases, with 15 bases left between them. This CDR3 contains 16 residues. Germline V gives CDR1 SEHNR, CDR2 FQNEAQ (reference sequence). CDR3 amino acids: CASSFSRGWFNSPLHF. DNA for the CDR3: TGTGCCAGCAGCTTCTCCCGGGGTTGGTTTAATTCACCCCTCCACTTT.

The chain couples TRBV11-2 to TRBJ2-3; TRBD2 matches at 11 bases. Germline values: CDR1 SGHAT, CDR2 FQNNGV. The V and J ends lost 8 bases and 2 bases, in that order; junction bases with no gene match: 3. The CDR3 has 14 amino acids. The CDR3 coding sequence is TGTGCCAGCGGGACTAGCGGATTCACAGATACGCAGTATTTT. Amino acid sequence: CASGTSGFTDTQYF.

This clone appeared a single time. V usage is TRBV19 and J usage is TRBJ2-7; TRBD2 matches 9 bases. Trimming cost V 7 bases and J 5 bases; bases outside gene matches: 12. Per germline, CDR1 LNHDA and CDR2 SQIVND (reference sequence). The CDR3 loop spans 15 amino acids. The DNA for the CDR3 is TGTGCCAGTACCCTTATTGGGACTAGCTTGAACGAGCAGTACTTC. This encodes CASTLIGTSLNEQYF.

The CDR3 loop is CASSRDSGETQYF. DNA of the CDR3: TGTGCCAGCTCACGGGACTCAGGGGAGACCCAGTACTTC. The chain joins TRBV18 to TRBJ2-5; D is possibly TRBD2 (6 bases). Trimming removed 4 bases at V and 5 bases at J, with 11 bases between. Germline CDR1 reads KGHSH; CDR2 reads LQKENI. The CDR3 sequence is 13 residues long. The variable domain in full, with the rest retrieved from reference TRBV18 and TRBJ2-5, is NAGVMQNPRHLVRRRGQEARLRCSPMKGHSHVYWYRQLPEEGLKFMVYLQKENIIDESGMPKERFSAEFPKEGPSILRIQQVVRGDSAAYFCASSRDSGETQYFGPGTRLLVL.